Below are 22 T cell receptor beta chains sequenced from a single sample in a study of blood T cells in healthy people across ages. Together with a sample-barcoded 5' primer, a J-beta primer mix was included in a second PCR lasting roughly 6 to 12 cycles. TCRdb called the 5' RACE reads again in MiXCR, with one record for every CDR3 protein. The repertoire has about 400,000 distinct CDR3 sequences, about 49% of them found once; the top ten carry roughly 51%. Sequenced: blood. Every receptor here comes from a man in his sixties in good health.

The CDR3, as DNA: TGTGCCAGCAGCGTAGAGCCGCACTCCTACAATGAGCAGTTCTTC. The encoded protein is CASSVEPHSYNEQFF. V gene TRBV9 combines with J gene TRBJ2-1; D is unresolved. Germline values: CDR1 SGDLS, CDR2 YYNGEE. This CDR3 is built from 15 residues. V dropped 0 bases and J dropped 0 bases, with 7 bases sitting between them.

This clonotype was seen a handful of times. Sequence at one end of the junction differs from germline and may be a read error. The V gene is TRBV4-3, the J gene TRBJ2-1, with TRBD1 matching over 8 bases. Germline values: CDR1 LGHNA, CDR2 YSLEER. The CDR3 totals 18 residues. The CDR3 nucleotides read TGCGCCAGTAGCCAACAGGGGGGCGGAGGGGTCCTAGGAAATGAGCAGTTCTTC. Translating it yields CASSQQGGGGVLGNEQFF.

The J gene is TRBJ1-1, the V gene TRBV7-9, with 9 bases matching TRBD1. This CDR3 contains 15 residues. J gave up 0 bases and V 5 bases, and 4 bases lay outside the gene matches. Germline-derived CDR1 and CDR2 are SEHNR and FQNEAQ (reference sequence). CDR3 nucleotides: TGTGCCAGCAGCATGGGACAGGGAATGAACACTGAAGCTTTCTTT. As protein: CASSMGQGMNTEAFF.

This clonotype was seen at least ten times. DNA of the CDR3: TGTGCCAGCAGCTTAATGTCCCTCGTTTCGGGCACTGAAGCTTTCTTT. Translation: CASSLMSLVSGTEAFF. The rearrangement links TRBV7-3 to TRBJ1-1; no definite D call. CDR1 SGHTA and CDR2 FQGTGA come from the germline V gene. Deletions cut 1 base from V and 4 bases from J, with 16 bases between. The CDR3 runs 16 residues.

This clonotype showed up just a few times. The chain employs TRBV6-6 and TRBJ1-1; no clear D. Trimming pared 7 bases from V and 8 bases from J, leaving 14 bases between. The CDR3 covers 12 residues. Germline values: CDR1 MNHNY, CDR2 SVGAGI (reference sequence). CDR3 DNA sequence: TGTGCCAGCACCACCATGAAGACAGAAGCTTTCTTT. This encodes CASTTMKTEAFF.

In its sample, this clonotype was seen a few times. This chain uses TRBV5-1 with TRBJ2-7; 9 positions agree with TRBD1. The CDR3 runs 14 residues. CDR1 and CDR2 from the germline V gene are SGHRS and YFSETQ. With V trimmed by 4 bases and J by 3 bases, 5 bases remained unmatched. Here the CDR3 DNA reads TGCGCCAGCAGCGTCGGGACAGGGAACTACGAGCAGTACTTC. Residues: CASSVGTGNYEQYF.

The chain joins TRBV20-1 to TRBJ2-3, with D unclear. Germline V gene lookup returns CDR1 DFQATT and CDR2 SNEGSKA (reference sequence). There are 13 residues in the CDR3. V lost 8 bases and J 5 bases, leaving 17 bases between the germline ends. CDR3 DNA sequence: TGCAGTTTAAGCCCGCGGCTCGGAGATACGCAGTATTTT. Protein product: CSLSPRLGDTQYF.

The genes are TRBV12-3 or TRBV12-4 and TRBJ2-7; D remains ambiguous. This CDR3 comprises 12 residues. The V gene lost 3 bases and the J gene lost 10 bases, with 13 bases spanning the gap. CDR3 DNA sequence: TGTGCCAGCAGTTTGGAACGCTACACCCAGTACTTC. Its protein product is CASSLERYTQYF.

The chain recombines TRBV7-8 with TRBJ2-3, with D unresolved. V was cut by 4 bases and J by 0 bases, with 17 bases left in between. The length of the CDR3 is 17 residues. Germline-derived CDR1 and CDR2 are SGHVS and FQNEAQ. As DNA, the CDR3 is TGTGCCAGCAGCTCTTTTACGTGGCCGACTAGCACAGATACGCAGTATTTT. It encodes CASSSFTWPTSTDTQYF.

The rearrangement links TRBV5-1 to TRBJ1-6; D gene uncertain. Germline assignment: CDR1 SGHRS and CDR2 YFSETQ. The CDR3 extends over 15 amino acids. V was clipped by 5 bases and J by 0 bases, with 9 bases between them. CDR3 amino acids: CASSTESSYNSPLHF. The CDR3 region has the DNA TGCGCCAGCAGTACCGAGAGCTCCTATAATTCACCCCTCCACTTT.

The J gene is TRBJ2-7, the V gene TRBV13; 7 bases are shared with TRBD2. Germline lookup yields CDR1 PRHDT and CDR2 FYEKMQ (reference sequence). V shed 0 bases, J shed 0 bases, and the junction held 2 bases outside the gene matches. The CDR3 sequence is 15 residues long. This chain's CDR3 is CASSLGGGNSYEQYF. In DNA form, the CDR3 reads TGTGCCAGCAGCTTAGGCGGGGGGAACTCCTACGAGCAGTACTTC.

This clonotype was counted only a few times. The CDR3 loop is CASSYSRGANYGYTF. For the CDR3, the DNA is TGTGCCAGCAGTTACTCGAGAGGGGCTAACTATGGCTACACCTTC. The chain is built from TRBV6-5 and TRBJ1-2; perhaps TRBD1 as D (5 bases). The germline V and J ends were trimmed by 0 bases and 0 bases, with 8 bases remaining between them. This CDR3 contains 15 residues. Germline V CDR1 and CDR2: MNHEY, SVGAGI.

This clonotype came up many times. The chain carries TRBV7-9 and TRBJ1-2; TRBD1 might be the D (6 bases). Germline CDR1 SEHNR, CDR2 FQNEAQ (reference sequence). This CDR3 has 13 amino acids. V was cut by 1 base and J by 6 bases, with 9 bases left in between. The CDR3 coding sequence is TGTGCCAGCAGCTTAGGGGGGCAACATGGCTACACCTTC. It encodes CASSLGGQHGYTF.

The J gene is TRBJ1-2, the V gene TRBV25-1; D remains ambiguous. V lost 5 bases and J lost 3, with 13 bases in between. Germline V gene data show CDR1 as MGHDK and CDR2 as SYGVNS. The CDR3 is 14 amino acids. The DNA for the CDR3 is TGTGCCAGCAGTCCCCCCCAGACGTACTATGGCTACACCTTC. Its protein is CASSPPQTYYGYTF.

This clonotype was seen only a few times. V usage is TRBV2 and J usage is TRBJ2-7; 7 bases align to TRBD1. The V gene's germline CDR1 is SNHLY and CDR2 FYNNEI. V was pared by 9 bases and J by 2 bases, with 4 bases of the junction left unmatched. The CDR3 length is 12 residues. CDR3 DNA sequence: TGTGCCAGAGGGACAGAGCCCTACGAGCAGTACTTC. Translated: CARGTEPYEQYF.

Written as DNA, the CDR3 is TGTGCCAGCAGCTTAGCGGGACAGGGAATCTACAATGAGCAGTTCTTC. Translating it yields CASSLAGQGIYNEQFF. The rearrangement links TRBV7-2 to TRBJ2-1; 9 bases line up with TRBD1. V shed 0 bases and J 3 bases; nucleotides not matched to a gene: 3. The CDR3 sequence is 16 residues long. The germline V gene has CDR1 SGHTA and CDR2 FQGNSA.

The chain recombines TRBV5-1 with TRBJ2-3; D call uncertain. V shed 6 bases and J shed 0 bases, with 14 bases lying between them. CDR3 length: 15 residues. Germline CDR1 reads SGHRS; CDR2 reads YFSETQ. CDR3 bases: TGCGCCAGCAATCCTCGGGCAGCTAGCACAGATACGCAGTATTTT. It translates to CASNPRAASTDTQYF.

The chain carries TRBV9 and TRBJ2-1, with 7 bases fitting TRBD2. This CDR3 spans 16 amino acids. Germline V gives CDR1 SGDLS, CDR2 YYNGEE. V was pared by 0 bases and J by 5 bases, with 8 bases of the junction left unmatched. For the CDR3, the DNA is TGTGCCAGCAGCGTAGATCCGCGGGGGAGAGACAATGAGCAGTTCTTC. Protein sequence: CASSVDPRGRDNEQFF.

The rearrangement links TRBV5-1 to TRBJ2-5, with D perhaps TRBD2 (6 bases). Germline assignment: CDR1 SGHRS and CDR2 YFSETQ. The CDR3 loop spans 15 amino acids. V was shortened by 1 base and J by 11 bases, with 21 bases between the two germline ends. The CDR3 loop is CASSLISGAGNEQYF. CDR3 in DNA: TGCGCCAGCAGCTTGATCAGCGGCGCGGGAAATGAGCAGTACTTC.

Turning to this clonotype: The junction shows a germline mismatch at one end, possibly a read error. The chain links TRBV15 to TRBJ2-5, with D tentatively TRBD2 (5 bases). Germline CDR1 LNHNV, CDR2 YYDKDF (reference sequence). The CDR3 covers 16 residues. CDR3 nucleotide sequence: TGTGCCACCAGCAGAGATAAGGCGGGTCACTCCTACGGGCAGCACTTC. Translation: CATSRDKAGHSYGQHF.

This clonotype was counted a few times. This sequence joins TRBV27 and TRBJ2-1, with D possibly TRBD2 on 7 matching bases. Looked up from germline, CDR1 is MNHEY and CDR2 is SMNVEV (reference sequence). V lost 1 base, J lost 7 bases, and 14 bases lay in between. The length of the CDR3 is 15 residues. Here the CDR3 reads CASSLLGGRGNEQFF. The CDR3 nucleotides read TGTGCCAGCAGTTTATTGGGGGGGCGGGGAAATGAGCAGTTCTTC.

This chain links TRBV3-1 with TRBJ1-2; D unresolved. There are 15 residues in the CDR3. Germline V lookup: CDR1 LGHDT, CDR2 YNNKEL (reference sequence). Trimming removed 2 bases from V and 2 bases from J, with 12 bases in between. CDR3 nucleotides: TGTGCCAGCAGCCAAACGGACCGATACAACTATGGCTACACCTTC. Encoded protein: CASSQTDRYNYGYTF. Full variable domain (outside the CDR3, taken from reference TRBV3-1 and TRBJ1-2): DTAVSQTPKYLVTQMGNDKSIKCEQNLGHDTMYWYKQDSKKFLKIMFSYNNKELIINETVPNRFSPKSPDKAHLNLHINSLELGDSAVYFCASSQTDRYNYGYTFGSGTRLTVV.